These 16 T cell receptor beta chains came from one sample sequenced in a study of blood T cell repertoires in COVID-19. Assay used: immunoSEQ multiplex PCR; TCRdb lists only in-frame clones, some missing. The data show 100,000 to 150,000 clones, approximately 90% seen once. The sequenced material came from peripheral blood. All receptors derive from a man aged 60 to 75 with COVID-19, enrolled during active disease.

The chain uses TRBV5-6 and TRBJ2-7; TRBD1 aligns across 8 bases. The CDR3 loop spans 12 amino acids. With V trimmed by 5 bases and J by 4 bases, 2 bases remained unmatched. The V gene's germline CDR1 is SGHDT and CDR2 YYEEEE. For the CDR3, the DNA is TGTGCCAGCAGTAGGGACAGGTACGAGCAGTACTTC. Translating it yields CASSRDRYEQYF.

This chain connects TRBV19 to TRBJ2-3; 8 bases agree with TRBD1. The V gene's germline CDR1 is LNHDA and CDR2 SQIVND (reference sequence). V lost 5 bases, J lost 6 bases, and 7 bases stayed unmatched. The CDR3 has 14 residues. CDR3 in DNA: TGTGCCAGTAGTCCGGACAGGGTGACGGATACGCAGTATTTT. This encodes CASSPDRVTDTQYF.

The V and J genes are TRBV9 and TRBJ1-2; D gene ambiguous. Looked up from germline, CDR1 is SGDLS and CDR2 is YYNGEE. V was shortened by 4 bases and J by 3 bases, with 13 bases between the two germline ends. The CDR3 totals 14 residues. The CDR3 region is CASSSVGRDYGYTF. The CDR3 bases are TGTGCCAGCAGCTCTGTTGGGCGGGACTATGGCTACACCTTC. The full variable domain, in which reference TRBV9 and TRBJ1-2 provide the parts outside the CDR3, is DSGVTQTPKHLITATGQRVTLRCSPRSGDLSVYWYQQSLDQGLQFLIQYYNGEERAKGNILERFSAQQFPDLHSELNLSSLELGDSALYFCASSSVGRDYGYTFGSGTRLTVV.

The CDR3 DNA reads TGTGCCAGCAGCCAAGCCCAGGGGTCCACTGAAGCTTTCTTT. Amino acids: CASSQAQGSTEAFF. The chain uses TRBV3-1 (or the pseudogene TRBV3-2) and TRBJ1-1, with D possibly TRBD1 on 6 matching bases. The V gene's germline CDR1 is LGHDT and CDR2 YNNKEL (reference sequence). The CDR3 covers 14 residues. Trimming removed 1 base at V and 4 bases at J, with 10 bases between.

The CDR3 region is CASSIAGEGGYEQYF. The CDR3 DNA sequence: TGTGCCAGTAGTATAGCCGGGGAAGGCGGCTACGAGCAGTACTTC. The V and J genes are TRBV19 and TRBJ2-7, with D possibly being TRBD2 (5 bases). Germline V lookup: CDR1 LNHDA, CDR2 SQIVND (reference sequence). V was pared by 1 base and J by 3 bases, with 13 bases between. This CDR3 is built from 15 residues.

This sequence joins TRBV30 and TRBJ1-4; 11 bases fit TRBD1. The germline gives CDR1 GTSNPN, CDR2 SVGIG (reference sequence). V lost 3 bases, J lost 3 bases, and 6 bases stayed unmatched. The CDR3 contains 16 residues. The CDR3, as DNA: TGTGCCTGGAGCCAAGGACAGGGGGCGGCTAATGAAAAACTGTTTTTT. Its protein is CAWSQGQGAANEKLFF.

The chain employs TRBV14 and TRBJ1-2, with D uncertain. V lost 0 bases, J lost 0 bases, and 8 bases lay in between. The CDR3 sequence is 15 residues long. Germline CDR1 SGHDN, CDR2 FVKESK. CDR3 protein: CASSQDAMANYGYTF. CDR3 coding DNA: TGTGCCAGCAGCCAAGATGCGATGGCTAACTATGGCTACACCTTC.

The chain employs TRBV30 and TRBJ1-2, with D uncertain. CDR1 is GTSNPN, CDR2 SVGIG, per germline (reference sequence). The germline V and J ends were trimmed by 1 base and 4 bases, with 7 bases remaining between them. The CDR3 contains 12 residues. The CDR3 DNA reads TGTGCCTGGAGTGCGTCAGGCTATGGCTACACCTTC. Translating gives CAWSASGYGYTF.

The V and J genes are TRBV19 and TRBJ1-5; unclear D gene. V lost 6 bases and J 1 base, leaving 13 bases between the germline ends. Germline CDR1 LNHDA, CDR2 SQIVND (reference sequence). The CDR3 has 15 amino acids. In DNA form, the CDR3 reads TGTGCCAGTAGCCGTTCCCAGGTGAGCAATCAGCCCCAGCATTTT. Translating gives CASSRSQVSNQPQHF.

The chain combines TRBV2 with TRBJ1-5, with no clear D. The CDR3 runs to 14 residues. The germline V and J ends were trimmed by 3 bases and 5 bases, with 11 bases remaining between them. Per the germline V gene, CDR1 is SNHLY and CDR2 is FYNNEI. In DNA form, the CDR3 reads TGTGCCAGCAGTGAGAGGGCCAGCTATCAGCCCCAGCATTTT. Translation gives CASSERASYQPQHF.

The CDR3 DNA reads as TGCAGTGCTTTCGCGGGGGATGGCTACACCTTC. Protein product: CSAFAGDGYTF. The rearrangement links TRBV20-1 to TRBJ1-2, with D possibly matching TRBD1 (5 bases). Looked up from germline, CDR1 is DFQATT and CDR2 is SNEGSKA (reference sequence). CDR3 size: 11 residues. Trimming cost V 5 bases and J 6 bases, with 10 bases left between them.

This rearrangement joins TRBV5-5 to TRBJ1-5; D is unclear. V was clipped by 0 bases and J by 6 bases, with 13 bases between them. The CDR3 runs to 15 residues. The germline CDR1 and CDR2 sequences are SGHKS and YYEKEE (reference sequence). Here the CDR3 reads CASSLVRQAGQPQHF. DNA for the CDR3: TGTGCCAGCAGCTTGGTACGGCAGGCTGGTCAGCCCCAGCATTTT.

The V and J genes are TRBV5-4 and TRBJ2-1, with 11 bases that match TRBD1. CDR3 length equals 14 residues. Germline-derived CDR1 and CDR2 are SGHNT and YYREEE (reference sequence). J was trimmed by 9 bases and V by 3 bases; bases with no gene match: 5. The DNA of the CDR3 is TGTGCCAGCAGCTCGGACAGGGGGCTTGGTGAGCAGTTCTTC. It yields the protein CASSSDRGLGEQFF.

A single count supports this clone. The chain recombines TRBV7-6 with TRBJ2-2; possible D gene TRBD2, 6 bases. This CDR3 contains 15 residues. From germline, CDR1 is SGHVS and CDR2 FNYEAQ. V gave up 5 bases and J gave up 6 bases, with 16 bases separating them. DNA of the CDR3: TGTGCCAGCAGCCGACAGACTAGGATGGCCGGGGAGCTGTTTTTT. It specifies CASSRQTRMAGELFF.

The chain uses TRBV5-1 and TRBJ2-7; D unresolved. This CDR3 region has 13 residues. V was pared by 6 bases and J by 3 bases, with 13 bases between. Germline CDR1 reads SGHRS; CDR2 reads YFSETQ. CDR3 region: CASTLGSHYEQYF. The CDR3, as DNA: TGCGCCAGCACACTCGGTAGTCACTACGAGCAGTACTTC.

The chain is built from TRBV4-3 and TRBJ1-2, with no clear D. CDR1 is LGHNA, CDR2 YSLEER, per germline. There are 15 residues in the CDR3. The germline V and J ends were trimmed by 0 bases and 6 bases, with 14 bases remaining between them. The CDR3 protein is CASSQERWRVDGYTF. The DNA for the CDR3 is TGCGCCAGCAGCCAAGAAAGGTGGAGGGTGGATGGCTACACCTTC.